The 25 T cell receptor beta chains presented below share a single source sample, sequenced in a study of T cell repertoires in cytomegalovirus infection. TCRdb used MiXCR to reprocess the reads, holding one entry per CDR3 protein. The data contain 180,000 or so distinct CDR3 sequences, about a sixth of them singletons. The sample comprised CD8+ T cells from PBMCs. The origin of the receptors is a human donor in good health (CMV status not recorded). Some clones in this sample may be carry-over from other donors' samples.

This clonotype has a handful of counts. The chain joins TRBV4-3 to TRBJ1-4; D not certain. The CDR3 has 15 amino acids. V dropped 3 bases and J dropped 5 bases, with 13 bases sitting between them. CDR1 LGHNA and CDR2 YSLEER come from the germline V gene. CDR3 residues: CASSQVWERNEKLFF. CDR3 in DNA: TGCGCCAGCAGCCAGGTATGGGAGAGAAATGAAAAACTGTTTTTT.

The chain combines TRBV7-8 with TRBJ2-5; D might be TRBD1 (6 bases). Germline V lookup: CDR1 SGHVS, CDR2 FQNEAQ. The V end was cut by 5 bases, the J end by 5 bases, with 24 bases between. There are 17 residues in the CDR3. The CDR3 sequence is CASSPLGVTSRGETQYF. The DNA of the CDR3 is TGTGCCAGCAGCCCCCTTGGAGTGACATCTAGGGGGGAGACCCAGTACTTC.

The chain joins TRBV7-9 to TRBJ2-4, with D perhaps being TRBD1 or TRBD2 (5 bases each). The CDR3 is 16 residues long. Germline V gene sequence: CDR1 SEHNR, CDR2 FQNEAQ (reference sequence). The V and J ends lost 5 bases and 3 bases respectively, with 17 bases between them. CDR3: CASSPAGTVGKNIQYF. The CDR3 region has the DNA TGTGCCAGCAGCCCCGCCGGGACGGTAGGCAAAAACATTCAGTACTTC. Variable domain in full (rest from reference TRBV7-9 and TRBJ2-4): DTGVSQNPRHKITKRGQNVTFRCDPISEHNRLYWYRQTLGQGPEFLTYFQNEAQLEKSRLLSDRFSAERPKGSFSTLEIQRTEQGDSAMYLCASSPAGTVGKNIQYFGAGTRLSVL.

The chain couples TRBV12-3 or TRBV12-4 to TRBJ2-1; D gene ambiguous. The V end lost 3 bases, the J end lost 7 bases, and 10 bases lay between the germline ends. The CDR3 contains 13 residues. The CDR3 is CASSFLGLNEQFF. The CDR3 nucleotides are TGTGCCAGCAGTTTCTTAGGGCTAAATGAGCAGTTCTTC.

This clonotype has only a few counts. This chain links TRBV20-1 with TRBJ1-6; 9 nucleotides align to TRBD1. The CDR3 sequence is 17 residues long. In germline, CDR1 is DFQATT, CDR2 SNEGSKA (reference sequence). The ends lost 3 bases at V and 0 bases at J; junction bases unmatched: 6. The CDR3 bases are TGCAGTGCTAGGGACAGGGGAGAGAGCTCCTATAATTCACCCCTCCACTTT. It yields the protein CSARDRGESSYNSPLHF.

This chain connects TRBV7-9 to TRBJ2-3, with D possibly matching TRBD1 (5 bases). The V gene's germline CDR1 is SEHNR and CDR2 FQNEAQ (reference sequence). The V end lost 5 bases, the J end lost 5 bases, and 20 bases lay between the germline ends. The length of the CDR3 is 16 residues. This CDR3 reads CASSPIGAANEDTQYF. Written as DNA, the CDR3 is TGTGCCAGCAGCCCAATTGGGGCGGCGAATGAAGATACGCAGTATTTT.

This sequence joins TRBV28 and TRBJ1-1; D unresolved. The CDR3 consists of 15 residues. The V end lost 6 bases, the J end lost 2 bases, and 16 bases lay between the germline ends. Germline V gene lookup returns CDR1 MDHEN and CDR2 SYDVKM. The CDR3, as DNA: TGTGCCAGCAGCTCCCGCTGGCGAGGAAACACTGAAGCTTTCTTT. Its protein product is CASSSRWRGNTEAFF. The whole variable domain, remainder taken from reference TRBV28 and TRBJ1-1, is DVKVTQSSRYLVKRTGEKVFLECVQDMDHENMFWYRQDPGLGLRLIYFSYDVKMKEKGDIPEGYSVSREKKERFSLILESASTNQTSMYLCASSSRWRGNTEAFFGQGTRLTVV.

The chain links TRBV28 to TRBJ2-3; 7 nucleotides align to TRBD2. The germline V gene encodes CDR1 MDHEN and CDR2 SYDVKM. The CDR3 consists of 15 residues. After removal of 8 bases from V and 4 bases from J, the junction contained 12 bases not matched to a gene. CDR3 in amino acids: CASVGGEGVPDTQYF. The CDR3 DNA reads as TGTGCCAGCGTTGGGGGGGAAGGTGTGCCAGATACGCAGTATTTT.

This clonotype was seen more than once but under ten times. The chain carries TRBV28 and TRBJ2-1; 11 nucleotides align to TRBD1. CDR3 length equals 15 residues. Germline V lookup: CDR1 MDHEN, CDR2 SYDVKM. The V gene end was trimmed by 6 bases and the J gene end by 4 bases; junction bases not matched to a gene: 5. The CDR3 nucleotides read TGTGCCAGCAGCCGTGGGACAGGGGGGTACAATGAGCAGTTCTTC. This gives the protein CASSRGTGGYNEQFF.

In its sample, this clonotype was seen many times. This chain joins TRBV7-9 and TRBJ1-6; D is unclear. The CDR3 is 16 amino acids. Germline CDR1 reads SEHNR; CDR2 reads FQNEAQ (reference sequence). V lost 3 bases to trimming and J lost 7 bases, with 16 bases between them. CDR3 DNA sequence: TGTGCCAGCAGCTTCTCCCCGTGGAGTCCCAATTCACCCCTCCACTTT. It codes for CASSFSPWSPNSPLHF.

This clonotype turned up a few times. The chain links TRBV29-1 to TRBJ1-2; 8 bases map to TRBD1. J was trimmed by 0 bases and V by 4 bases; bases with no gene match: 4. The CDR3 consists of 14 residues. Germline V gives CDR1 SQVTM, CDR2 ANQGSEA. The CDR3 protein is CSVVGTGPNYGYTF. CDR3 DNA: TGCAGCGTTGTTGGGACAGGACCTAACTATGGCTACACCTTC. The full variable domain, its missing parts supplied by reference TRBV29-1 and TRBJ1-2, is SAVISQKPSRDICQRGTSLTIQCQVDSQVTMMFWYRQQPGQSLTLIATANQGSEATYESGFVIDKFPISRPNLTFSTLTVSNMSPEDSSIYLCSVVGTGPNYGYTFGSGTRLTVV.

The rearrangement joins TRBV28 to TRBJ2-7; 11 bases match TRBD1. The CDR3 sequence is 14 residues long. Germline CDR1 reads MDHEN; CDR2 reads SYDVKM. Unmatched junction bases numbered 7, after V lost 10 bases and J lost 2 bases. DNA for the CDR3: TGTGCCACCGTGGGGGACAGGGGGACCTACGAGCAGTACTTC. Encoded protein: CATVGDRGTYEQYF.

The V and J genes are TRBV10-3 and TRBJ2-2; D assignment may be TRBD1 or TRBD2 (5 bases each). The CDR3 is 19 residues long. V was cut by 4 bases and J by 5 bases, with 26 bases left in between. The germline gives CDR1 ENHRY, CDR2 SYGVKD. CDR3 coding DNA: TGTGCCATCAGTGCGCCCCCACTAGGGGACGAGGTTGGGACCGGGGAGCTGTTTTTT. Its translation is CAISAPPLGDEVGTGELFF.

The chain couples TRBV7-6 to TRBJ2-7; tentatively, D is TRBD1 (6 bases). Germline CDR1 is SGHVS and CDR2 is FNYEAQ. This CDR3 comprises 15 residues. Trimming removed 1 base from V and 0 bases from J, with 10 bases in between. The CDR3 sequence: CASSLEGGPSYEQYF. The DNA for the CDR3 is TGTGCCAGCAGCTTAGAAGGGGGTCCCTCCTACGAGCAGTACTTC.

This clonotype has a handful of counts. The V and J genes are TRBV7-9 and TRBJ1-1, with unresolved D. V dropped 2 bases and J dropped 3 bases, with 13 bases sitting between them. Germline values: CDR1 SEHNR, CDR2 FQNEAQ (reference sequence). The CDR3 is made up of 15 amino acids. The CDR3 coding sequence is TGTGCCAGCAGCTTATCAGGTACCTCGGACACTGAAGCTTTCTTT. Its translation is CASSLSGTSDTEAFF.

This clonotype was counted many times. This chain joins TRBV7-2 and TRBJ1-1; D possibly corresponds to TRBD1 (6 bases). The ends were cut back, 5 bases at V and 1 base at J, with 17 bases in the middle. The germline V gene has CDR1 SGHTA and CDR2 FQGNSA. CDR3 length equals 16 residues. CDR3 amino acids: CASSPRQQGPNTEAFF. The DNA for the CDR3 is TGTGCCAGCAGCCCCAGACAACAGGGCCCGAACACTGAAGCTTTCTTT.

The J gene is TRBJ2-5, the V gene TRBV7-9; D could derive from TRBD1 or TRBD2 (6 bases each). Trimming stripped 2 bases from V and 2 bases from J, with 21 bases between. This CDR3 spans 18 amino acids. Germline V gene lookup returns CDR1 SEHNR and CDR2 FQNEAQ (reference sequence). CDR3: CASSLREGGRGDQETQYF. The CDR3 DNA follows: TGTGCCAGCAGCTTACGCGAGGGGGGCCGAGGGGATCAAGAGACCCAGTACTTC.

This clonotype was detected once. The rearrangement uses TRBV4-2 and TRBJ2-7; D is perhaps TRBD1 (5 bases). Germline assignment: CDR1 LGHNA and CDR2 YNFKEQ. The CDR3 runs 17 residues. Trimming shortened V by 0 bases and J by 1 base, and 16 bases separated the two germline ends. Written as DNA, the CDR3 is TGTGCCAGCAGCCAAGATCCGGTGGGGCAGGAATCCTACGAGCAGTACTTC. This codes for CASSQDPVGQESYEQYF.

This clonotype showed up just a few times. This chain joins TRBV4-1 and TRBJ2-1; maybe TRBD1 (6 bases). Germline CDR1 MGHRA, CDR2 YSYEKL. V lost 1 base and J 3 bases, leaving 10 bases between the germline ends. There are 15 residues in the CDR3. CDR3: CASSQVMTGYNEQFF. In DNA form, the CDR3 reads TGCGCCAGCAGCCAAGTGATGACAGGCTACAATGAGCAGTTCTTC.

This clonotype was recorded at least ten times. V and J are TRBV7-8 and TRBJ2-7, with D tentatively TRBD1 (6 bases). With 1 base removed from V and 0 bases from J, the gap between germline ends came to 7 bases. Germline V gene lookup returns CDR1 SGHVS and CDR2 FQNEAQ. CDR3 length equals 14 residues. Here the CDR3 DNA reads TGTGCCAGCAGCTTAGGGGGGCCCTCCTACGAGCAGTACTTC. It specifies CASSLGGPSYEQYF.

This clonotype has more than one count but fewer than ten. J is TRBJ2-7 and V is TRBV12-3 or TRBV12-4; D uncertain. Trimming pared 3 bases from V and 5 bases from J, leaving 8 bases between. The CDR3 is made up of 12 amino acids. The CDR3 sequence is CASSFVPDEQYF. CDR3 coding DNA: TGTGCCAGCAGTTTTGTGCCAGACGAGCAGTACTTC.

The V and J genes are TRBV20-1 and TRBJ2-1; 11 bases align to TRBD2. Looked up from germline, CDR1 is DFQATT and CDR2 is SNEGSKA (reference sequence). This CDR3 region has 17 residues. With 0 bases clipped from V and 3 bases from J, the junction kept 7 bases outside the gene matches. This CDR3 is CSARDPSGGKFYNEQFF. DNA for the CDR3: TGCAGTGCTAGAGATCCTAGCGGGGGGAAATTCTACAATGAGCAGTTCTTC.

The CDR3 nucleotides are TGCGCCAGCAGCTTGGTAGTTAGCGGGGTTGAGACCCAGTACTTC. Translation gives CASSLVVSGVETQYF. The V call is TRBV5-1, the J call TRBJ2-5; 8 nucleotides match TRBD2. Germline CDR1 reads SGHRS; CDR2 reads YFSETQ. The CDR3 spans 15 residues. Germline trimming cut 0 bases from V and 5 bases from J; bases unmatched to any gene: 6. The full variable domain, in which reference TRBV5-1 and TRBJ2-5 provide the parts outside the CDR3, is KAGVTQTPRYLIKTRGQQVTLSCSPISGHRSVSWYQQTPGQGLQFLFEYFSETQRNKGNFPGRFSGRQFSNSRSEMNVSTLELGDSALYLCASSLVVSGVETQYFGPGTRLLVL.

This clonotype was counted a few times. The V gene is TRBV7-9, the J gene TRBJ2-3; no clear D. Germline values: CDR1 SEHNR, CDR2 FQNEAQ (reference sequence). V lost 4 bases to trimming and J lost 2 bases, with 10 bases between them. This CDR3 region has 14 residues. CDR3 region: CASSSPSDTDTQYF. The CDR3 coding sequence is TGTGCCAGCAGCTCCCCATCAGACACAGATACGCAGTATTTT.

J is TRBJ2-6 and V is TRBV7-6; D possibly matches TRBD1 or TRBD2 (5 bases each). The V gene's germline CDR1 is SGHVS and CDR2 FNYEAQ. V shed 2 bases and J shed 0 bases, with 14 bases lying between them. The CDR3 spans 18 residues. CDR3 residues: CASSLKHIGTSGANVLTF. The CDR3 DNA reads as TGTGCCAGCAGCTTAAAACACATCGGGACCTCTGGGGCCAACGTCCTGACTTTC.